The following is a T cell receptor beta chain sequence with its context. The antigen is unknown. The data were obtained in a study of cytomegalovirus exposure and HLA in healthy donors. Overall study findings and caveats: Later genetic work tied a missense DCLRE1C variant to beta-chain V and J trimming. Later analysis placed DRB1 highest and HLA-C lowest in TCR association rates, which differed by HLA locus. Presence/absence analysis assumed near-uniform sequencing depth across donors. Productive status was seen about 87% or about 30% of the time for most TCR beta V segments in an earlier analysis.

Primers for the PCR totalled 60 Vbeta and 13 Jbeta. Generated by immunoSEQ multiplex PCR, the TCRdb table keeps only in-frame clones and is missing some. Among more than 85,000 clones listed, 60% to 85% were seen once. Germline loops: CDR1 SGHDN, CDR2 FVKESK. This CDR3 has 16 residues. The V end lost 0 bases, the J end lost 0 bases, and 11 bases lay between the germline ends. The chain joins TRBV14 to TRBJ1-1; D may be TRBD1 (5 bases). The clonotype comes from a boy under 18 in good health and CMV-seronegative. Specimen: PBMCs. In DNA, the CDR3 is TGTGCCAGCAGCCAAGATCTGGCAGGGCTGAACACTGAAGCTTTCTTT. It translates to CASSQDLAGLNTEAFF.